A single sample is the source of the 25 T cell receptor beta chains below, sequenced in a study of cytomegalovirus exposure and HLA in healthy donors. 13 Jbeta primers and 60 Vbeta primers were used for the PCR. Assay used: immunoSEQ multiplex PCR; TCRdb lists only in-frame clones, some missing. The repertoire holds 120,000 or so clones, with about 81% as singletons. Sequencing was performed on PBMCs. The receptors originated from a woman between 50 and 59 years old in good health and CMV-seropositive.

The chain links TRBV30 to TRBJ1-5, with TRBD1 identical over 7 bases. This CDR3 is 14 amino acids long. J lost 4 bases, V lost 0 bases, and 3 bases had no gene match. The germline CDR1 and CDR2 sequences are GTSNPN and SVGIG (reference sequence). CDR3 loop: CAWSVQQGNQPQHF. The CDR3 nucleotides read TGTGCCTGGAGTGTACAACAGGGGAATCAGCCCCAGCATTTT. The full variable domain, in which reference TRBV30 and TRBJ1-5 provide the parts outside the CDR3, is SQTIHQWPATLVQPVGSPLSLECTVEGTSNPNLYWYRQAAGRGLQLLFYSVGIGQISSEVPQNLSASRPQDRQFILSSKKLLLSDSGFYLCAWSVQQGNQPQHFGDGTRLSIL.

CDR3 loop: CASRQGARGNTIYF. CDR3 DNA: TGTGCCAGCAGACAGGGGGCGCGAGGAAACACCATATATTTT. This chain connects TRBV28 to TRBJ1-3; 9 bases align to TRBD1. Trimming took 6 bases from V and 4 from J; bases not matched to a gene: 4. Per the germline V gene, CDR1 is MDHEN and CDR2 is SYDVKM. The CDR3 has 14 residues.

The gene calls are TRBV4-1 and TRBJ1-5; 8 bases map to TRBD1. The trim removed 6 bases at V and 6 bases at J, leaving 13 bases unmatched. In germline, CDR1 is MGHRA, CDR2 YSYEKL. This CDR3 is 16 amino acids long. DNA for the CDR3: TGCGCCAGCAGTCAGGGAGCCGCAGGGGGCTTTCAGCCCCAGCATTTT. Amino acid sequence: CASSQGAAGGFQPQHF.

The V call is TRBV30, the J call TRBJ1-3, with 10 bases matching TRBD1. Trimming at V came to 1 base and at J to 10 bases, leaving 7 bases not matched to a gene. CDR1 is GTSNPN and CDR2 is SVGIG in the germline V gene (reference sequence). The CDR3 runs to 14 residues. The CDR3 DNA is TGTGCCTGGAGTGCCGGGACAGGGGTTTATACCATATATTTT. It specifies CAWSAGTGVYTIYF.

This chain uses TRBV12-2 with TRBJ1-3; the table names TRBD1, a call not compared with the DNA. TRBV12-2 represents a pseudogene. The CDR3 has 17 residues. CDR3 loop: CASRLAVLQGKRNTIYF. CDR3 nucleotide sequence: TGTGCAAGTCGCTTAGCGGTTCTCCAGGGAAAACGAAACACCATATATTTT.

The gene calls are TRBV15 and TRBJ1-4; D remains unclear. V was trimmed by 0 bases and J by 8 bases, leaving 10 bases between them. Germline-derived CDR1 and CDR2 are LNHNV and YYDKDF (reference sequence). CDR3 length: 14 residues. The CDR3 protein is CATSRDRIGEKLFF. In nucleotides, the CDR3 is TGTGCCACCAGCAGAGACAGGATTGGCGAAAAACTGTTTTTT.

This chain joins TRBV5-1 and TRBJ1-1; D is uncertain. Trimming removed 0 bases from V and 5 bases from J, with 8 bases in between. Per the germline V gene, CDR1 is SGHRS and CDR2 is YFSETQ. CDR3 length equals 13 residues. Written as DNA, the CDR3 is TGCGCCAGCAGCTTGGCGTTGGCTACTGAAGCTTTCTTT. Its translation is CASSLALATEAFF.

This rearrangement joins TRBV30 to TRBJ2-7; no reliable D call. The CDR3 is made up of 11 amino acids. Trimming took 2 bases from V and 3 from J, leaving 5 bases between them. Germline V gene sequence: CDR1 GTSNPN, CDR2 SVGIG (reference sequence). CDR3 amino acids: CAWSQNYEQYF. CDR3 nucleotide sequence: TGTGCCTGGAGTCAGAACTACGAGCAGTACTTC. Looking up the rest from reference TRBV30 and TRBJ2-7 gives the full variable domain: SQTIHQWPATLVQPVGSPLSLECTVEGTSNPNLYWYRQAAGRGLQLLFYSVGIGQISSEVPQNLSASRPQDRQFILSSKKLLLSDSGFYLCAWSQNYEQYFGPGTRLTVT.

CDR3 region: CASSRGQGGTDTQYF. CDR3 in DNA: TGTGCCAGCTCACGAGGACAGGGGGGCACAGATACGCAGTATTTT. The chain recombines TRBV18 with TRBJ2-3, with 10 bases that match TRBD1. Per the germline V gene, CDR1 is KGHSH and CDR2 is LQKENI. This CDR3 has 15 amino acids. With V trimmed by 4 bases and J by 1 base, 2 bases remained unmatched.

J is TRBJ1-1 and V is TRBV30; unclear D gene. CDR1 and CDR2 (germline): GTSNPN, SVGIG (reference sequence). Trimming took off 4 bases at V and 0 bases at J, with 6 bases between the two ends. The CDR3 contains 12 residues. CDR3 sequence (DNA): TGTGCCTGGACAGTATTGAACACTGAAGCTTTCTTT. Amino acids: CAWTVLNTEAFF.

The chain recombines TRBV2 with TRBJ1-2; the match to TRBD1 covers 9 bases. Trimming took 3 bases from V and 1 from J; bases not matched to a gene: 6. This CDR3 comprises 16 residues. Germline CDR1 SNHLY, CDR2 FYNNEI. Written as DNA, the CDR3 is TGTGCCAGCAGTGATGGGTGGGGACAGGGTAACTATGGCTACACCTTC. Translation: CASSDGWGQGNYGYTF.

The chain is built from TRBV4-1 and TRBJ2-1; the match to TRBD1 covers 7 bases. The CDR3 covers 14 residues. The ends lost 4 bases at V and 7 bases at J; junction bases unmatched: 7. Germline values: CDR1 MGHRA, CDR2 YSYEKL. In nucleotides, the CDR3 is TGCGCCAGCAGCCCCGGACAGGTTAGAAATGAGCAGTTCTTC. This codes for CASSPGQVRNEQFF.

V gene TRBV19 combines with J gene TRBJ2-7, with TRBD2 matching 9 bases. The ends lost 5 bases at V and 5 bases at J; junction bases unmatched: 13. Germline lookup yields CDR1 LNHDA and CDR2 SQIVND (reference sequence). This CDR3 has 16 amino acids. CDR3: CASSPLREGLGNEQYF. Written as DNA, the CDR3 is TGTGCCAGTAGTCCCTTGCGGGAGGGCCTTGGGAACGAGCAGTACTTC.

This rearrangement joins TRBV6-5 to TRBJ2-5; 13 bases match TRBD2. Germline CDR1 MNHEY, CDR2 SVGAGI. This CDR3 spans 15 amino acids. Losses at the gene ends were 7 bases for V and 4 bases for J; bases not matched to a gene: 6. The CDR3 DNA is TGTGCCAGCATGTACAGGACTAGCGGGAGAGAGACCCAGTACTTC. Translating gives CASMYRTSGRETQYF.

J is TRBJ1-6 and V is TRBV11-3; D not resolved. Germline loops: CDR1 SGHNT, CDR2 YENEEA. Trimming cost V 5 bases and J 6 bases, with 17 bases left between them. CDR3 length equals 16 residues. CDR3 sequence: CASSDKVGIGNSPLHF. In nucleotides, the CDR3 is TGTGCCAGCAGCGACAAGGTCGGGATAGGTAATTCACCCCTCCACTTT.

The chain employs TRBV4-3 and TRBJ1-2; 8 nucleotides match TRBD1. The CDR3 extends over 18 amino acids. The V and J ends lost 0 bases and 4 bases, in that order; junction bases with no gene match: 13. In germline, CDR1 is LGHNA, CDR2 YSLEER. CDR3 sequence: CASSQDYQRTGGVYGYTF. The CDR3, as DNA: TGCGCCAGCAGCCAAGATTATCAGCGAACAGGGGGTGTCTATGGCTACACCTTC.

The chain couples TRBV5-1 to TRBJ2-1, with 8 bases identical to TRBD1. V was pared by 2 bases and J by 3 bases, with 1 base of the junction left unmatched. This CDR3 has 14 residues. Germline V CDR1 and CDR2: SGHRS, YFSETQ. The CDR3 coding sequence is TGCGCCAGCAGCTTACAGGGGGACTACAATGAGCAGTTCTTC. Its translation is CASSLQGDYNEQFF.

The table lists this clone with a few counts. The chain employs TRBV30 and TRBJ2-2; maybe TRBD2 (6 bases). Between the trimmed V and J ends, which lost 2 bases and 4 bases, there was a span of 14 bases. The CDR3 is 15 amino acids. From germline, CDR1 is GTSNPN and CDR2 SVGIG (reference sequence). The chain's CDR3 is CAWSRYGTLTGELFF. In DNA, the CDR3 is TGTGCCTGGAGTCGTTACGGGACTCTCACCGGGGAGCTGTTTTTT.

The CDR3 sequence: CASSPGTGGGEQYF. CDR3 nucleotide sequence: TGCGCCAGCAGCCCCGGGACAGGGGGGGGTGAGCAGTACTTC. The chain recombines TRBV5-1 with TRBJ2-7; TRBD1 matches 11 bases. The junction had 7 bases not matched to a gene; V was cut back by 4 bases and J by 7 bases. The CDR3 runs 14 residues. Germline V CDR1 and CDR2: SGHRS, YFSETQ.

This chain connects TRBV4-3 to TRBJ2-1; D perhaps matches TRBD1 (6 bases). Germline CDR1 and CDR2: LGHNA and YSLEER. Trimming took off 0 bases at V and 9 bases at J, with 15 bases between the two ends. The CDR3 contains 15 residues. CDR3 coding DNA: TGCGCCAGCAGCCAAGATTGGCCAGGGGAACGTGAGCAGTTCTTC. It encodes CASSQDWPGEREQFF.

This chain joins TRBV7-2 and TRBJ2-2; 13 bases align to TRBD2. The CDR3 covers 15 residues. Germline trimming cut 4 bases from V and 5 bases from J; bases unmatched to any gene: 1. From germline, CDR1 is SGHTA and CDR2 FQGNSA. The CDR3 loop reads CASSSGLAGTGELFF. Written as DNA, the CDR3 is TGTGCCAGCAGCTCGGGACTAGCGGGGACCGGGGAGCTGTTTTTT.

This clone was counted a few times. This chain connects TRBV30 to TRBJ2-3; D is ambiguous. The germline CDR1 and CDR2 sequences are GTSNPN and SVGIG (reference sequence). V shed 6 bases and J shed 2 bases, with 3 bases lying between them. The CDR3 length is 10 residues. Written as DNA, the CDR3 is TGTGCCTGCTACACAGATACGCAGTATTTT. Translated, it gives CACYTDTQYF.

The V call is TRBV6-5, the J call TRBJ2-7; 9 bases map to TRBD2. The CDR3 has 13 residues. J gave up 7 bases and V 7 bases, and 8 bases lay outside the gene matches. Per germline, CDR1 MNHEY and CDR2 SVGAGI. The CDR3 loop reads CASIGLATGEQYF. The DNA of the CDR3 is TGTGCCAGCATTGGACTAGCGACGGGAGAGCAGTACTTC.

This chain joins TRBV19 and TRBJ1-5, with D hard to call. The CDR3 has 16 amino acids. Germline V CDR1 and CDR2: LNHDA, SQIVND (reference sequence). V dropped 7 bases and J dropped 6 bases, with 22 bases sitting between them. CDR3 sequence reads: CASNDLGRSVAQPQHF. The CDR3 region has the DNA TGTGCCAGTAATGATTTGGGGAGGTCGGTTGCTCAGCCCCAGCATTTT.

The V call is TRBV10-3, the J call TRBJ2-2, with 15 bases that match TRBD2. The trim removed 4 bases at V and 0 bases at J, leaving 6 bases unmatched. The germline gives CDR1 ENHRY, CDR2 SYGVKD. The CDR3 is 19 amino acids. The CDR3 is CAISGGLAGGPSNTGELFF. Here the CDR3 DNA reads TGTGCCATCAGTGGGGGACTAGCGGGAGGCCCCTCGAACACCGGGGAGCTGTTTTTT.